These T cell receptor beta chains were read from a single sample in a study of T cells in Graves' hyperthyroidism and ophthalmopathy. TCRdb used MiXCR to reprocess the multiplex PCR reads, holding one entry per CDR3 protein. The data hold hundreds of thousands of distinct CDR3 sequences, with 15% to 20% observed a single time. The sample consisted of blood. The receptors were sampled from a man aged 35-49 years with Graves' hyperthyroidism. CDR3s include the opening cysteine and the closing phenylalanine or tryptophan. Each record gives: CDR3 length, clone size, J gene, D gene, V gene, CDR3 protein, CDR3 DNA. A D gene is named only where the DNA matches it firmly. Expanded clones get a size class; other rows say once, few or many, or leave the size out.

15	many	TRBJ2-2	-	TRBV12-3/TRBV12-4	CASTIRGINTGELFF	TGTGCCAGCACCATTAGGGGAATCAACACCGGGGAGCTGTTTTTT
15	few	TRBJ1-4	-	TRBV19	CATNDRKTTNEKLFF	TGTGCCACCAATGACAGAAAAACAACTAATGAAAAACTGTTTTTT
14	many	TRBJ2-5	-	TRBV7-3	CASSLTPGVETQYF	TGTGCCAGCAGCTTAACCCCAGGGGTAGAGACCCAGTACTTC
14	-	TRBJ1-4	TRBD1	TRBV20-1	CSAPDRGANEKLFF	TGCAGTGCACCCGACAGGGGTGCTAATGAAAAACTGTTTTTT
15	-	TRBJ2-5	TRBD2	TRBV4-1	CASSLSGGAAVTQYF	TGCGCCAGCAGCCTTAGCGGGGGGGCCGCTGTGACCCAGTACTTC
19	-	TRBJ2-2	TRBD1	TRBV20-1	CSAPLYGTGPNANTGELFF	TGCAGTGCCCCCCTCTACGGGACAGGACCAAACGCGAACACCGGGGAGCTGTTTTTT
12	many	TRBJ1-1	-	TRBV12-5	CASGLGDTEAFF	TGTGCTAGTGGTTTGGGTGACACTGAAGCTTTCTTT
12	many	TRBJ1-1	TRBD1	TRBV29-1	CSVIRGDTEAFF	TGCAGCGTTATCAGGGGGGACACTGAAGCTTTCTTT
13	-	TRBJ1-6	-	TRBV11-3	CASSPNSNSPLHF	TGTGCCAGCAGCCCTAACAGTAATTCACCCCTCCACTTT
15	many	TRBJ2-3	-	TRBV27	CASSSVSGVPDTQYF	TGTGCCAGCAGTTCGGTTTCGGGGGTGCCAGATACGCAGTATTTT
15	few	TRBJ2-4	-	TRBV4-2	CASSPLGRLGNIQYF	TGTGCCAGCAGCCCGCTGGGACGGCTAGGTAACATTCAGTACTTC
16	-	TRBJ2-7	TRBD2	TRBV20-1	CSARGSAGLAVYEQYF	TGCAGTGCTAGAGGATCAGCGGGACTAGCGGTCTACGAGCAGTACTTC
13	many	TRBJ1-6	-	TRBV20-1	CSAGRGANSPLHF	TGCAGTGCTGGCCGGGGGGCGAATTCACCCCTCCACTTT
15	many	TRBJ2-1	TRBD1	TRBV7-3	CASSLLGQGSPEQFF	TGTGCCAGCAGCTTATTGGGACAGGGGTCTCCTGAGCAGTTCTTC
14	-	TRBJ1-1	-	TRBV15	CATSRDPMNTEAFF	TGTGCCACCAGCAGAGACCCAATGAACACTGAAGCTTTCTTT
15	-	TRBJ2-3	-	TRBV10-3	CATTSVPRGTDTQYF	TGTGCCACTACGTCGGTGCCCAGGGGCACAGATACGCAGTATTTT
14	many	TRBJ2-7	TRBD1	TRBV12-3/TRBV12-4	CASGPGDRGNEQYF	TGTGCCAGCGGTCCCGGAGACAGGGGTAACGAGCAGTACTTC
14	few	TRBJ1-1	-	TRBV19	CASRPHGVTVSAFF	TGTGCCAGTAGACCGCACGGGGTTACGGTATCAGCTTTCTTT
13	few	TRBJ2-7	-	TRBV6-2/TRBV6-3	CASRTVPVREQYF	TGTGCCAGTCGGACAGTTCCAGTACGGGAGCAGTACTTC
15	many	TRBJ1-2	TRBD1	TRBV20-1	CSAKGQGIVNYGYTF	TGCAGTGCAAAGGGACAGGGAATAGTTAACTATGGCTACACCTTC
13	many	TRBJ2-7	-	TRBV2	CASSDLRSGEQYF	TGTGCCAGCAGTGACCTACGTAGTGGCGAGCAGTACTTC
14	-	TRBJ2-7	TRBD2	TRBV9	CASSTLAGGSEQYF	TGTGCCAGCAGCACACTAGCGGGGGGTTCCGAGCAGTACTTC
16	many	TRBJ1-2	TRBD1	TRBV7-2	CASSPQDRGRSYGYTF	TGTGCCAGCAGCCCACAGGACAGGGGGCGCAGCTATGGCTACACCTTC
14	-	TRBJ2-7	TRBD1	TRBV28	CASSDRVNSYEQYF	TGTGCCAGCAGTGACAGGGTTAACTCCTACGAGCAGTACTTC
15	few	TRBJ2-2	TRBD2	TRBV11-2	CASSLAGGASGELFF	TGTGCCAGCAGCTTGGCCGGGGGGGCCTCCGGGGAGCTGTTTTTT
14	many	TRBJ2-3	-	TRBV3-1	CASSSLRGTDTQYF	TGTGCCAGCAGCTCCCTCCGGGGCACAGATACGCAGTATTTT
15	many	TRBJ1-5	TRBD1	TRBV28	CASSTGTGSNQPQHF	TGTGCCAGCAGTACCGGGACAGGTAGCAATCAGCCCCAGCATTTT
14	many	TRBJ2-7	-	TRBV28	CATQAGGSSYEQYF	TGTGCCACCCAGGCCGGAGGGTCCTCCTACGAGCAGTACTTC
11	many	TRBJ2-3	-	TRBV7-2	CATGPTDTQYF	TGTGCCACCGGCCCCACAGATACGCAGTATTTT
15	many	TRBJ1-1	-	TRBV2	CASSEVLKPNTEAFF	TGTGCCAGCAGTGAAGTGTTGAAACCCAACACTGAAGCTTTCTTT
16	many	TRBJ1-1	-	TRBV7-6	CASSLGVGRVNTEAFF	TGTGCCAGCAGCTTAGGGGTGGGACGAGTAAACACTGAAGCTTTCTTT
13	many	TRBJ1-2	TRBD1	TRBV20-1	CSATDRVGYGYTF	TGCAGTGCTACCGACAGGGTCGGCTATGGCTACACCTTC
13	many	TRBJ1-3	-	TRBV30	CAWGRLAGNTIYF	TGTGCCTGGGGCAGGCTAGCTGGAAACACCATATATTTT
15	many	TRBJ1-3	-	TRBV7-2	CASSREGGSGNTIYF	TGTGCCAGCAGCCGCGAAGGTGGATCCGGAAACACCATATATTTT
14	many	TRBJ1-1	TRBD1	TRBV5-1	CASSSGQMNTEAFF	TGCGCCAGCAGCTCGGGACAGATGAACACTGAAGCTTTCTTT
13	-	TRBJ1-2	TRBD1	TRBV19	CASSTGQVIGYTF	TGTGCCAGTAGTACCGGACAGGTCATTGGCTACACCTTC
17	many	TRBJ2-1	-	TRBV10-1	CASSESEAPWGLNEQFF	TGCGCCAGCAGTGAGTCGGAGGCACCGTGGGGCCTCAATGAGCAGTTCTTC
17	many	TRBJ2-1	-	TRBV20-1	CSASGPLGRISYNEQFF	TGCAGTGCTAGTGGTCCCTTGGGACGGATCTCCTACAATGAGCAGTTCTTC
13	many	TRBJ1-5	TRBD1	TRBV6-2/TRBV6-3	CASNLDRNQPQHF	TGTGCCAGCAACCTGGACAGGAATCAGCCCCAGCATTTT
14	many	TRBJ1-5	TRBD1	TRBV7-2	CASSTTGVYQPQHF	TGTGCCAGCAGCACCACAGGGGTGTATCAGCCCCAGCATTTT
12	many	TRBJ2-7	-	TRBV5-1	CASSSSSHEQYF	TGCGCCAGCAGCTCTAGCTCCCACGAGCAGTACTTC
15	many	TRBJ2-1	TRBD1	TRBV5-5	CASGETGFMRNEQFF	TGTGCCAGCGGAGAGACAGGGTTTATGAGGAATGAGCAGTTCTTC
15	many	TRBJ2-7	-	TRBV6-6	CASSYSGGANYEQYF	TGTGCCAGCAGTTACTCAGGGGGGGCTAACTACGAGCAGTACTTC
19	many	TRBJ2-5	-	TRBV6-1	CASSVAEGWQSLGQETQYF	TGTGCCAGCAGTGTCGCCGAGGGGTGGCAGTCCCTGGGCCAAGAGACCCAGTACTTC
13	many	TRBJ2-7	TRBD1	TRBV7-2	CASSLDRGEEQYF	TGTGCCAGCAGCTTAGACAGGGGTGAAGAGCAGTACTTC
16	many	TRBJ2-1	-	TRBV7-9	CASSSRTVSSYNEQFF	TGTGCCAGCAGCTCCCGGACAGTTAGCTCCTACAATGAGCAGTTCTTC
11	few	TRBJ2-5	-	TRBV20-1	CSASREETQYF	TGCAGTGCTAGTCGTGAGGAGACCCAGTACTTC
11	few	TRBJ2-7	-	TRBV20-1	CSANVAYEQYF	TGCAGTGCTAATGTTGCCTACGAGCAGTACTTC
21	once	TRBJ2-3	TRBD2	TRBV28	CASSFLPPGLAGGQGTDTQYF	TGTGCCAGCAGTTTTTTGCCCCCGGGACTAGCGGGGGGGCAAGGCACAGATACGCAGTATTTT
12	many	TRBJ2-2	TRBD2	TRBV10-2	CVGLAATGELFF	TGCGTGGGCCTAGCGGCCACCGGGGAGCTGTTTTTT